This entry lists 12 T cell receptor beta chains sequenced from one sample in a study of cytomegalovirus exposure and HLA in healthy donors. The PCR was carried out with 60 Vbeta primers and 13 Jbeta primers. The table came from immunoSEQ multiplex PCR; TCRdb's copy has only in-frame clones and leaves some out. The sample shows 85,000 to 95,000 clones, 60% to 70% of them seen only once. The sequenced sample was PBMCs. These receptors were obtained from a woman aged 30 to 39 in good health and CMV-seronegative.

The V and J genes are TRBV11-3 and TRBJ2-2, with D perhaps matching TRBD2 (6 bases). There are 16 residues in the CDR3. The germline V gene has CDR1 SGHNT and CDR2 YENEEA. Deletions cut 10 bases from V and 6 bases from J, with 24 bases between. The CDR3 reads CAKVRVGGVWAGELFF. As DNA, the CDR3 is TGTGCCAAGGTTCGTGTCGGGGGAGTTTGGGCCGGGGAGCTGTTTTTT.

The chain's CDR3 is CASSWDSSYEQYF. The CDR3 DNA reads TGTGCCAGTAGTTGGGACAGCTCCTACGAGCAGTACTTC. V gene TRBV19 combines with J gene TRBJ2-7; the match to TRBD1 covers 7 bases. Germline V gene sequence: CDR1 LNHDA, CDR2 SQIVND (reference sequence). Trimming at V came to 5 bases and at J to 0 bases, leaving 1 base not matched to a gene. The CDR3 covers 13 residues.

V usage is TRBV11-3 and J usage is TRBJ2-5, with D maybe TRBD2 (6 bases). From germline, CDR1 is SGHNT and CDR2 YENEEA. The CDR3 runs 15 residues. The V and J ends lost 1 base and 5 bases respectively, with 14 bases between them. The CDR3: CASSLGGGTMETQYF. CDR3 sequence (DNA): TGTGCCAGCAGCTTAGGCGGCGGGACGATGGAGACCCAGTACTTC.

V and J are TRBV5-1 and TRBJ1-1, with TRBD1 as a possible D gene (5 bases). This CDR3 is built from 13 residues. The germline V and J ends were trimmed by 4 bases and 5 bases, with 12 bases remaining between them. Looked up from germline, CDR1 is SGHRS and CDR2 is YFSETQ. CDR3 in DNA: TGCGCCAGCAGCATGGGCGGGGGAACTGAAGCTTTCTTT. Its translation is CASSMGGGTEAFF.

This sequence joins TRBV9 and TRBJ2-2; TRBD2 might be the D (6 bases). The germline V and J ends were trimmed by 4 bases and 4 bases, with 11 bases remaining between them. Germline assignment: CDR1 SGDLS and CDR2 YYNGEE. The CDR3 runs to 14 residues. CDR3 nucleotide sequence: TGTGCCAGCAGCAGGGGAGGTACCACCGGGGAGCTGTTTTTT. It specifies CASSRGGTTGELFF.

The gene calls are TRBV10-3 and TRBJ2-3; 15 bases align to TRBD2. After removal of 10 bases from V and 4 bases from J, the junction contained 9 bases not matched to a gene. Germline CDR1 and CDR2: ENHRY and SYGVKD. The CDR3 extends over 16 amino acids. CDR3 DNA sequence: TGTGCCACTTCTTCCGGGACTAGCGGGGGGCCAGATACGCAGTATTTT. Translation gives CATSSGTSGGPDTQYF.

This clone was counted only a few times. This chain joins TRBV27 and TRBJ2-3; D is unresolved. V lost 3 bases and J 6 bases, leaving 10 bases between the germline ends. Per the germline V gene, CDR1 is MNHEY and CDR2 is SMNVEV (reference sequence). CDR3 length: 13 residues. In DNA form, the CDR3 reads TGTGCCAGCAGTTTTGAGCAGAGGGATACGCAGTATTTT. It encodes CASSFEQRDTQYF.

This clone has just a few counts. V usage is TRBV30 and J usage is TRBJ2-7; D may be TRBD2 (5 bases). V dropped 1 base and J dropped 2 bases, with 6 bases sitting between them. Germline lookup yields CDR1 GTSNPN and CDR2 SVGIG (reference sequence). This CDR3 is built from 12 residues. This CDR3 is CAWSGGPYEQYF. DNA of the CDR3: TGTGCCTGGAGTGGAGGGCCCTACGAGCAGTACTTC.

The chain recombines TRBV6-5 with TRBJ2-4; TRBD1 aligns across 7 bases. J lost 9 bases, V lost 7 bases, and 9 bases had no gene match. The CDR3 covers 13 residues. CDR1 MNHEY and CDR2 SVGAGI come from the germline V gene. CDR3 in DNA: TGTGCCAGCACTGTGACAGGGAGCGGCATTCAGTACTTC. Its protein product is CASTVTGSGIQYF.

The genes are TRBV20-1 and TRBJ2-5; D call uncertain. Trimming cost V 2 bases and J 4 bases, with 5 bases left between them. Looked up from germline, CDR1 is DFQATT and CDR2 is SNEGSKA (reference sequence). The CDR3 totals 11 residues. The DNA of the CDR3 is TGCAGTGCTAGACTCGGAGAGACCCAGTACTTC. Its translation: CSARLGETQYF.

The chain employs TRBV5-4 and TRBJ1-2; possible D gene TRBD1, 5 bases. The length of the CDR3 is 13 residues. V lost 4 bases and J 7 bases, leaving 14 bases between the germline ends. Germline V gene sequence: CDR1 SGHNT, CDR2 YYREEE (reference sequence). This CDR3 reads CASSGGTFGGYTF. The CDR3 DNA follows: TGTGCCAGCAGCGGGGGGACTTTTGGTGGCTACACCTTC.

The chain links TRBV5-4 to TRBJ1-2, with a possible D match to TRBD1 (5 bases). Germline CDR1 and CDR2: SGHNT and YYREEE (reference sequence). This CDR3 contains 13 residues. Deletions cut 1 base from V and 5 bases from J, with 9 bases between. The CDR3 DNA reads as TGTGCCAGCAGCTTGATGGGGACTTATGGCTACACCTTC. Its protein product is CASSLMGTYGYTF.